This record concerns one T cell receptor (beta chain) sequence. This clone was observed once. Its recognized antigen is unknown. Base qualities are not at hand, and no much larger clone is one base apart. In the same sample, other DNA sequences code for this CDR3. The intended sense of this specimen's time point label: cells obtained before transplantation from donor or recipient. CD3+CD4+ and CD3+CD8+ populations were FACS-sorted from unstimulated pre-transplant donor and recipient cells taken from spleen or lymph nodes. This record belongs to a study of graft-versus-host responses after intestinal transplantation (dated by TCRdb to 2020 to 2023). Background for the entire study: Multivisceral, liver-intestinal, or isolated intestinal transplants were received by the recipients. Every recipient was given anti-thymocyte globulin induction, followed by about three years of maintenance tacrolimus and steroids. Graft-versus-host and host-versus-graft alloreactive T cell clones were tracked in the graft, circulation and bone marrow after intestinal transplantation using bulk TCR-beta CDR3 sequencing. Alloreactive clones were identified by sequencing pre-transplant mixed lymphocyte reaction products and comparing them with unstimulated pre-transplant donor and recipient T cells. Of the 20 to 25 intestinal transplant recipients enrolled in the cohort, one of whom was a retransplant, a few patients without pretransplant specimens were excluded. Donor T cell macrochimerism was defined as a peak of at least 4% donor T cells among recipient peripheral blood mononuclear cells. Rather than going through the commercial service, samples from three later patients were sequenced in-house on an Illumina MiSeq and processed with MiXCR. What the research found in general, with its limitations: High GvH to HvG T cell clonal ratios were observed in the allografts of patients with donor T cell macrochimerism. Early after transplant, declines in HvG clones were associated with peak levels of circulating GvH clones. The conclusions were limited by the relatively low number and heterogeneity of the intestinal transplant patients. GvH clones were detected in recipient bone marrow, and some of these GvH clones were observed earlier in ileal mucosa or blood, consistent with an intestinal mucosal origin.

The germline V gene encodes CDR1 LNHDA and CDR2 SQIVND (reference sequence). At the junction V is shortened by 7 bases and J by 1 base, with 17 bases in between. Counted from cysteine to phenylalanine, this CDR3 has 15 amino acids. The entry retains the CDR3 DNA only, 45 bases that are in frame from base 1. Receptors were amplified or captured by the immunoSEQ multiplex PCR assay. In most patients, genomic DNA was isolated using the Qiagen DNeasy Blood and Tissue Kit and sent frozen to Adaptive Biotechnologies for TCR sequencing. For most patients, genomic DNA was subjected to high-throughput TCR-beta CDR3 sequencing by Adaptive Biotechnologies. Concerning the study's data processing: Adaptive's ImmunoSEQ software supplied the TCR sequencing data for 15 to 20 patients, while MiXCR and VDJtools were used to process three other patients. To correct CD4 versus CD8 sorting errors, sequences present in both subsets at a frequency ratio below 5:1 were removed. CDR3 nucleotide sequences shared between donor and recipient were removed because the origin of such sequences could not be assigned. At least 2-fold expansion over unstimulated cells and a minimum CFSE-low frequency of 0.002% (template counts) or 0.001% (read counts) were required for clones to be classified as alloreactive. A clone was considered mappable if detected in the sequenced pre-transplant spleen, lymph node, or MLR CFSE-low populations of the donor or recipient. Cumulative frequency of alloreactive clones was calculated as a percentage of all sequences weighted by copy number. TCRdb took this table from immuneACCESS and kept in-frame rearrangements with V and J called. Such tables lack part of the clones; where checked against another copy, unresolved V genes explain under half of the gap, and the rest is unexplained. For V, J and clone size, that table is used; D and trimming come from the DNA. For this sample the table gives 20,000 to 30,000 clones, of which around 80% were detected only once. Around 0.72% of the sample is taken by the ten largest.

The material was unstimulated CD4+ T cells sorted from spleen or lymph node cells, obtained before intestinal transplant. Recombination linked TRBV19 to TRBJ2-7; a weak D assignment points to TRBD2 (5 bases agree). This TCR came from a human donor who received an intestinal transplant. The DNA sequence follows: TGTGCCAGTACTCCAGACGGGGATGGGTCCTACGAGCAGTACTTC. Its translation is CASTPDGDGSYEQYF.